This TCR beta chain stems from a study of identical twins. The V gene lost 5 bases and the J gene lost 3 bases, with 13 bases spanning the gap. Germline values: CDR1 SGHAT, CDR2 FQNNGV. CDR3 length: 14 residues. Study-wide results and limits: Carriage of fewer insertions was seen in abundant cord blood beta clonotypes, whereas memory repertoires showed none. It was possible that invariant MAIT and iNKT cells partly confounded the zero-insertion analyses.

Each donor (without exception) was a healthy Caucasian. A single record per CDR3 protein comes from TCRdb applying MiXCR to the 5' RACE reads. This table has some 1,700,000 distinct CDR3 sequences, less than 35% appearing once. This clonotype was observed a handful of times. As yet, its antigen is unknown. The TCR originated in a newborn girl in good health. The genes are TRBV11-2 and TRBJ1-2; D is unresolved. Sequences were obtained from cord blood. The CDR3 reads CASSTSGPYYGYTF. The CDR3 DNA follows: TGTGCCAGCAGCACCTCCGGCCCCTACTATGGCTACACCTTC.